This T cell receptor beta chain is drawn from a study of cytomegalovirus exposure and HLA in healthy donors. Background on the study: It was reported in a later analysis that the approximately 120 validation repertoires used the same platform as the approximately 620 first-cohort repertoires.

The protocol was immunoSEQ multiplex PCR, while the TCRdb copy is restricted to in-frame clones and leaves out a portion. Among about 130,000 clones listed, more than 80% were seen once. Points on this clone: The antigen is undetermined.

Study-wide results and limits: Reports described diagnosis of cytomegalovirus status by the classifier as highly specific and sensitive. The study put 160 or so TCR beta chains on its list as cytomegalovirus-associated. In the 95 to 150 validation repertoires, approximately 94% of cluster scores exceeded 0, per a later analysis.

The V gene's germline CDR1 is SNHLY and CDR2 FYNNEI. This CDR3 region has 13 residues. V lost 3 bases and J 4 bases, leaving 7 bases between the germline ends. This TCR was sampled from a woman in her 30s in good health and CMV-seropositive. The sequenced sample was PBMCs. This chain connects TRBV2 to TRBJ2-1; D gene ambiguous. The CDR3 region has the DNA TGTGCCAGCAGTGACGGCGGATACAATGAGCAGTTCTTC. Its protein is CASSDGGYNEQFF.